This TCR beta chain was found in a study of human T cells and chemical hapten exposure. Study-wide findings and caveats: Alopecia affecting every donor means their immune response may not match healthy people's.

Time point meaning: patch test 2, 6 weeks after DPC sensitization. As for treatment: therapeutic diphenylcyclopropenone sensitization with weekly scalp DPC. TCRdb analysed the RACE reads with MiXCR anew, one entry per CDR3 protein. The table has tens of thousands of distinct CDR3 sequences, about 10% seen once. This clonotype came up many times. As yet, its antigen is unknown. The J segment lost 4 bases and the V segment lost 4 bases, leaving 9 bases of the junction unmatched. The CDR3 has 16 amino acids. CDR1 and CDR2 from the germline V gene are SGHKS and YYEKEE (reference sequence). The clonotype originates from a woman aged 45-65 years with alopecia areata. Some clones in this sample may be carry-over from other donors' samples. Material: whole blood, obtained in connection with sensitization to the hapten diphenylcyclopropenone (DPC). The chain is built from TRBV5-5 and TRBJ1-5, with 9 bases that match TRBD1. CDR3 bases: TGTGCCAGCAGCGCCGGGACAGGGAGTAATAATCAGCCCCAGCATTTT. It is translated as CASSAGTGSNNQPQHF.